Described below is a single T cell receptor beta chain sequence and its context. The ends lost 5 bases at V and 4 bases at J; junction bases unmatched: 15. Germline-derived CDR1 and CDR2 are MNHNY and SVGAGI (reference sequence). CDR3 size: 17 residues. Source study methods: Amplification with reference gene primers provided the estimates of nucleated cell counts. The repertoire was sequenced with immunoSEQ multiplex PCR; TCRdb's copy has only in-frame clones and lacks some. V and J calls and clone size are copied from that table; D and trimming were computed from the DNA. Of more than 75,000 clones listed, roughly nine tenths are singletons. This sample stems from a study of blood T cell repertoires in COVID-19. For the study at large: Acute and convalescent COVID-19 specimens originated in the United States, Italy and Spain. Sample material is recorded as cDNA or gDNA derived from T cells, B-cell-depleted T cells, or PBMCs.

This receptor was obtained from a man under 40 with acute or convalescent COVID-19. The rearrangement links TRBV6-6 to TRBJ2-7, with 9 bases aligning to TRBD2. The sample comprised peripheral blood. The CDR3 DNA is TGTGCCAGCAGTCTGAAGGCTCCAGCGGGAGGATCTTACGAGCAGTACTTC. Translation gives CASSLKAPAGGSYEQYF.